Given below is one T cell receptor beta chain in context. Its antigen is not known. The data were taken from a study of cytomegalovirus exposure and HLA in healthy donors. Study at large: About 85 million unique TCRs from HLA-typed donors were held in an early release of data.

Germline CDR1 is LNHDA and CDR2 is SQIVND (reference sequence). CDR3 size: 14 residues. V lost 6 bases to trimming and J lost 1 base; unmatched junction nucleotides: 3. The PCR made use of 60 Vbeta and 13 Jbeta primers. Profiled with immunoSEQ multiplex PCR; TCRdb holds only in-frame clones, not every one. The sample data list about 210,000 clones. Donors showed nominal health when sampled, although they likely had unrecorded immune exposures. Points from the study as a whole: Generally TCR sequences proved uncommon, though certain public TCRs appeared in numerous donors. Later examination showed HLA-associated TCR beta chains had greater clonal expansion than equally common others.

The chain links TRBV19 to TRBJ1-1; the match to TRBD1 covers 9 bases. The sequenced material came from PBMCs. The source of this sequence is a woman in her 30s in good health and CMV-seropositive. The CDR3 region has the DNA TGTGCCAGTAGGGGGGACAGGGCGAACACTGAAGCTTTCTTT. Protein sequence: CASRGDRANTEAFF.